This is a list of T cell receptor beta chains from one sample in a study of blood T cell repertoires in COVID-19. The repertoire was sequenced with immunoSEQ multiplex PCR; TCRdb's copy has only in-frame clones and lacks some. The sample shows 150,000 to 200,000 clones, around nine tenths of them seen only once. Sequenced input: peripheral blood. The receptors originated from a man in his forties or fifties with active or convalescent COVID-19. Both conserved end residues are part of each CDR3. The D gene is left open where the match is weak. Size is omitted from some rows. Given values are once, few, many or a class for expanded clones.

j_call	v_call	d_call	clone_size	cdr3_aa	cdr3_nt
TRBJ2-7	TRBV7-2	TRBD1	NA	CASSLEGTGSYEQYF	TGTGCCAGCAGCTTAGAGGGGACAGGGAGTTACGAGCAGTACTTC
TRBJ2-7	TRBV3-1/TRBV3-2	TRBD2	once	CASSQGTSGGPPPYEQYF	TGTGCCAGCAGCCAGGGGACTAGCGGGGGTCCCCCTCCCTACGAGCAGTACTTC
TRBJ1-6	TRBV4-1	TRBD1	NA	CASTSGTGNSPLHF	TGCGCCAGCACAAGCGGGACAGGTAATTCACCCCTCCACTTT
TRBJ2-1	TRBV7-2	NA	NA	CASRAGVPPHGEQFF	TGTGCCAGCAGGGCAGGGGTCCCTCCGCACGGTGAGCAGTTCTTC
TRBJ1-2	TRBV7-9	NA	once	CASSLGAGYGYTF	TGTGCCAGCAGCTTGGGGGCGGGCTATGGCTACACCTTC
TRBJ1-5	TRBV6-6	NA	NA	CASSYPGRQPQHF	TGTGCCAGCAGTTATCCAGGCCGGCAGCCCCAGCATTTT
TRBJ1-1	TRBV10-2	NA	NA	CASRSRAPNTEAFF	TGCGCCAGCAGGAGCAGGGCCCCGAACACTGAAGCTTTCTTT
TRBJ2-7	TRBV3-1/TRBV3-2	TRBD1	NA	CASSPAPGQGAYEQYF	TGTGCCAGCAGCCCAGCTCCGGGACAGGGGGCGTACGAGCAGTACTTC
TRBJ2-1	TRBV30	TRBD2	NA	CARAGAGGIPSSYNEQFF	TGTGCCCGAGCGGGGGCGGGGGGCATCCCGAGCTCCTACAATGAGCAGTTCTTC
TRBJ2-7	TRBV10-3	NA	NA	CAISDPARSNYEQYF	TGTGCCATCAGTGACCCCGCCCGGTCGAACTACGAGCAGTACTTC
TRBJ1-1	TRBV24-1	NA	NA	CATSDSDTEAFF	TGTGCCACCAGTGATTCGGACACTGAAGCTTTCTTT
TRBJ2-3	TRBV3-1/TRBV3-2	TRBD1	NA	CASSLQGGKGADTQYF	TGTGCCAGCAGCCTACAGGGGGGCAAGGGGGCAGATACGCAGTATTTT
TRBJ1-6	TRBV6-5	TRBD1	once	CASKPGQQMNSPLHF	TGTGCCAGCAAGCCGGGACAGCAGATGAATTCACCCCTCCACTTT
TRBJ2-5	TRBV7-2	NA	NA	CASSPTLGGPGETQYF	TGTGCCAGCAGCCCAACCTTGGGGGGGCCTGGAGAGACCCAGTACTTC
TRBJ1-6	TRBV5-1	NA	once	CASSLKTGGGSPLHF	TGCGCCAGCAGCTTAAAGACAGGAGGTGGTTCACCCCTCCACTTT
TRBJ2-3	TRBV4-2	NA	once	CASSQEGGASDTQYF	TGTGCCAGCAGCCAAGAAGGGGGGGCCTCAGATACGCAGTATTTT
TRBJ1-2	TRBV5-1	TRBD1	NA	CASSLGQGAKGYTF	TGCGCCAGCAGCTTGGGGCAGGGGGCGAAGGGCTACACCTTC
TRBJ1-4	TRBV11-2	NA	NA	CASSLSGDREKLFF	TGTGCCAGCAGCTTATCCGGAGACAGGGAAAAACTGTTTTTT
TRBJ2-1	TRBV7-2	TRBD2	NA	CASTRAGGHYNEQFF	TGTGCCAGCACGCGAGCGGGGGGGCACTACAATGAGCAGTTCTTC
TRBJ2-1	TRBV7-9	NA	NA	CASSSSGVSYNEQFF	TGTGCCAGCAGCTCGTCGGGGGTCTCCTACAATGAGCAGTTCTTC
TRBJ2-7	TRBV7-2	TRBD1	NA	CASSFSGTGGREQYF	TGTGCCAGCAGCTTTAGCGGGACAGGGGGCCGCGAGCAGTACTTC
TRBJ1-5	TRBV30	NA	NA	CAWSVSTGNQPQHF	TGTGCCTGGAGTGTAAGTACGGGCAATCAGCCCCAGCATTTT
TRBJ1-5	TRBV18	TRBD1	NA	CASSPDRNQPQHF	TGTGCCAGCTCACCGGACAGGAATCAGCCCCAGCATTTT
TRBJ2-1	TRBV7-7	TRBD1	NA	CASSLETGQGPYNEQFF	TGTGCTAGCAGCTTAGAAACGGGACAGGGGCCCTACAATGAGCAGTTCTTC
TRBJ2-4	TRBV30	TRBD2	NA	CAWSDIAGVQYF	TGTGCCTGGAGCGACATCGCGGGGGTTCAGTACTTC
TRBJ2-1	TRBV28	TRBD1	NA	CASSSTLDRRNEQFF	TGTGCCAGCAGCTCGACCCTGGACAGGAGGAATGAGCAGTTCTTC
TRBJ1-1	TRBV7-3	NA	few	CASSLGTGNTEAFF	TGTGCCAGCAGCTTAGGAACGGGGAACACTGAAGCTTTCTTT
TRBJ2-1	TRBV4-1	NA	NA	CASSHLGGPFNEQFF	TGCGCCAGCAGCCATCTAGGAGGGCCATTCAATGAGCAGTTCTTC
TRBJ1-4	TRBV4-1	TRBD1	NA	CASSPDRVSEKLFF	TGCGCCAGCAGCCCCGACAGGGTTAGTGAAAAACTGTTTTTT
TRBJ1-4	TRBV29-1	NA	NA	CSVVGGADEKLFF	TGCAGCGTTGTGGGAGGGGCGGATGAAAAACTGTTTTTT
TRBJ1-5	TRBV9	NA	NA	CASSAGVDQPQHF	TGTGCCAGCAGCGCGGGAGTCGATCAGCCCCAGCATTTT
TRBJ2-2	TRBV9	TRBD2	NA	CASGGVNTGELFF	TGTGCCAGCGGGGGGGTGAACACCGGGGAGCTGTTTTTT
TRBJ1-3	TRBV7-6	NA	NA	CASSPHGGPSSGNTIYF	TGTGCCAGCAGCCCTCACGGTGGGCCGAGCTCTGGAAACACCATATATTTT
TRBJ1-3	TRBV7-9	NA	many	CASSAIQGTGNTIYF	TGTGCCAGCAGCGCCATCCAGGGAACTGGAAACACCATATATTTT
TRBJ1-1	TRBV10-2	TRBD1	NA	CASMDRENTEAFF	TGCGCCAGCATGGACAGGGAGAACACTGAAGCTTTCTTT
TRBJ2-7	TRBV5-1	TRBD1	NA	CASSLGTGPTYEQYF	TGCGCCAGCTCCCTCGGGACAGGGCCAACCTACGAGCAGTACTTC
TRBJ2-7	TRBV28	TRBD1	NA	CASRTSQGAYEQYF	TGTGCCAGCAGAACGAGCCAGGGGGCCTACGAGCAGTACTTC
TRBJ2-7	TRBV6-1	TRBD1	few	CASSDPGDRGHEQYF	TGTGCCAGCAGTGACCCCGGGGACAGGGGTCACGAGCAGTACTTC
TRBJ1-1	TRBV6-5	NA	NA	CASISEGTEAFF	TGTGCCAGCATCAGTGAGGGCACTGAAGCTTTCTTT
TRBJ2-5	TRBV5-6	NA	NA	CASSLIDGGFGETQYF	TGTGCCAGCAGCTTAATTGACGGGGGTTTCGGAGAGACCCAGTACTTC
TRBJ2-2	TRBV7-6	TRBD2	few	CASSLQLAGGDNTGELFF	TGTGCCAGCAGCCTACAACTAGCGGGAGGGGACAACACCGGGGAGCTGTTTTTT
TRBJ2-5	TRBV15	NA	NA	CATSRDREGIETQYF	TGTGCCACCAGCAGAGATCGAGAGGGAATAGAGACCCAGTACTTC
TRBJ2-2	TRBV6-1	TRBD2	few	CASSDGLAGTGELFF	TGTGCCAGCAGTGACGGACTAGCGGGCACCGGGGAGCTGTTTTTT
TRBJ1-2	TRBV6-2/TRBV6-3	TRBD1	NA	CASSYSGGQGNYGYTF	TGTGCCAGCAGTTACTCGGGCGGACAGGGGAACTATGGCTACACCTTC
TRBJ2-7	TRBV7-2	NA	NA	CASSLEIGQIYEQYF	TGTGCCAGCAGCTTAGAAATCGGACAAATCTACGAGCAGTACTTC
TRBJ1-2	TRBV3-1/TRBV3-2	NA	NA	CASSQDWRVGYTF	TGTGCCAGCAGCCAAGACTGGCGGGTCGGCTACACCTTC
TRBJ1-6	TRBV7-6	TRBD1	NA	CASSLVGGGESPLHF	TGTGCCAGCAGCTTAGTTGGAGGGGGCGAATCACCCCTCCACTTT
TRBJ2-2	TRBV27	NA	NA	CASRGPNTGELFF	TGTGCCAGCCGCGGGCCGAACACCGGGGAGCTGTTTTTT
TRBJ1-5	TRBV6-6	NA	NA	CASSRQGTYQPQHF	TGTGCCTCCTCTCGGCAGGGAACATATCAGCCCCAGCATTTT
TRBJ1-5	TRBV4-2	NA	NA	CASSQGANQPQHF	TGTGCCAGCAGCCAGGGGGCCAATCAGCCCCAGCATTTT
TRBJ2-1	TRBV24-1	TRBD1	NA	CATSDSDRVGNEQFF	TGTGCCACCAGTGATTCGGACAGGGTGGGTAATGAGCAGTTCTTC
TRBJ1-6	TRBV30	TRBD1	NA	CAWSGAGGASYNSPLHF	TGTGCCTGGAGTGGGGCAGGGGGCGCATCCTATAATTCACCCCTCCACTTT
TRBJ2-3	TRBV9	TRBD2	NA	CASSVLAGGLADTQYF	TGTGCCAGCAGCGTACTTGCGGGGGGGCTTGCAGATACGCAGTATTTT
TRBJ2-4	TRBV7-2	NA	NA	CATRTVENIQYF	TGTGCCACCAGGACAGTAGAAAACATTCAGTACTTC
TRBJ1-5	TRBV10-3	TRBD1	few	CAISEYGTGGDQPQHF	TGTGCCATCAGTGAGTACGGGACAGGGGGTGATCAGCCCCAGCATTTT
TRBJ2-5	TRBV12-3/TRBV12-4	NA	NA	CASSYSLRETQYF	TGTGCCAGCAGTTATTCATTGAGGGAGACCCAGTACTTC
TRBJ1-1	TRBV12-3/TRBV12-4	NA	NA	CASSLSAGVEAFF	TGTGCCAGCAGTTTGTCCGCCGGAGTTGAAGCTTTCTTT
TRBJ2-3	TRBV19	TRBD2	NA	CASSLQRTSGVTDTQYF	TGTGCCAGTAGTCTACAAAGGACTAGCGGGGTCACAGATACGCAGTATTTT
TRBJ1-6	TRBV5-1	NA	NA	CASSFGVDNSPLHF	TGCGCCAGCAGCTTCGGGGTTGATAATTCACCCCTCCACTTT
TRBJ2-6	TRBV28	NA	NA	CASSSGSGANVLTF	TGTGCCAGTTCCTCGGGGTCTGGGGCCAACGTCCTGACTTTC